These 19 T cell receptor beta chains came from one sample sequenced in a study of siplizumab effects on memory and regulatory T cells. Assay used: immunoSEQ multiplex PCR; TCRdb lists only in-frame clones, some missing. The repertoire has some 97,000 clones, less than 95% of them found once; the top ten carry 1% to 1.5%. Sample: non-Treg CD4+ T cells sorted from blood. Receptors were obtained from a human donor in good health.

J is TRBJ2-2 and V is TRBV19; TRBD2 matches at 8 bases. V dropped 7 bases and J dropped 8; count of bases not matched to a gene: 15. The CDR3 length is 16 residues. In germline, CDR1 is LNHDA, CDR2 SQIVND (reference sequence). This CDR3 is CASITTSGSLMGELFF. CDR3 nucleotides: TGTGCCAGTATCACAACTAGCGGATCACTCATGGGGGAGCTGTTTTTT.

The rearrangement uses TRBV6-6 and TRBJ1-3, with TRBD1 matching over 7 bases. V trimming: 6 bases; J trimming: 2 bases; junction bases outside the gene matches: 4. CDR3 size: 14 residues. CDR1 is MNHNY, CDR2 SVGAGI, per germline (reference sequence). The CDR3 DNA sequence: TGTGCCAGCAGGGCGGGACAGACTGGAAACACCATATATTTT. Its protein is CASRAGQTGNTIYF.

V gene TRBV7-9 combines with J gene TRBJ2-2; TRBD2 might be the D (5 bases). This CDR3 has 12 residues. Germline loops: CDR1 SEHNR, CDR2 FQNEAQ (reference sequence). Trimming shortened V by 3 bases and J by 7 bases, and 6 bases separated the two germline ends. The DNA for the CDR3 is TGTGCCAGCAGCTTCGGGGACGGGGAGCTGTTTTTT. This translates into CASSFGDGELFF.

The gene calls are TRBV2 and TRBJ1-2, with unresolved D. The CDR3 consists of 12 residues. The V gene lost 6 bases and the J gene lost 8 bases, with 13 bases spanning the gap. Germline lookup yields CDR1 SNHLY and CDR2 FYNNEI. CDR3 sequence reads: CASSPERWGYTF. The CDR3, as DNA: TGTGCCAGCAGCCCTGAACGTTGGGGCTACACCTTC.

The chain couples TRBV4-1 to TRBJ2-3; D possibly uses TRBD1 or TRBD2 (5 bases each). With 4 bases removed from V and 2 bases from J, the gap between germline ends came to 10 bases. Germline V gives CDR1 MGHRA, CDR2 YSYEKL. The CDR3 spans 14 residues. The CDR3 coding sequence is TGCGCCAGCAGCCTGAGGGGAGACACAGATACGCAGTATTTT. Translation gives CASSLRGDTDTQYF.

The gene calls are TRBV11-2 and TRBJ2-5; D is perhaps TRBD1 or TRBD2 (5 bases each). The CDR3 sequence is 13 residues long. Trimming left V 3 bases short and J 4 bases short, with 9 bases between. Germline CDR1 and CDR2: SGHAT and FQNNGV. CDR3 residues: CASSFTGGETQYF. The CDR3 DNA is TGTGCCAGCAGCTTCACAGGAGGAGAGACCCAGTACTTC. The entire variable domain, with the rest obtained from reference TRBV11-2 and TRBJ2-5, is as follows: EAGVAQSPRYKIIEKRQSVAFWCNPISGHATLYWYQQILGQGPKLLIQFQNNGVVDDSQLPKDRFSAERLKGVDSTLKIQPAKLEDSAVYLCASSFTGGETQYFGPGTRLLVL.

The chain is built from TRBV28 and TRBJ2-5; D is perhaps TRBD1 (6 bases). Germline values: CDR1 MDHEN, CDR2 SYDVKM. Trimming took 3 bases from V and 4 from J, leaving 12 bases between them. This CDR3 spans 14 amino acids. In nucleotides, the CDR3 is TGTGCCAGCAGTTTCGAGGCAGGGGCAGAGACCCAGTACTTC. As protein: CASSFEAGAETQYF.

This clone was observed a few times. The V gene is TRBV21-1, the J gene TRBJ2-1; TRBD1 reflects the table's D call only, with no check against the DNA. TRBV21-1 is marked as a pseudogene. The CDR3 is 18 amino acids. The CDR3 coding sequence is TGTGCCAGCAGCAAAGTTAAGGGGCTCTGCAGATCCTACAATGAGCAGTTCTTC. It specifies CASSKVKGLCRSYNEQFF.

The chain combines TRBV10-3 with TRBJ2-3; TRBD2 aligns across 8 bases. The J segment lost 2 bases and the V segment lost 6 bases, leaving 4 bases of the junction unmatched. Germline V lookup: CDR1 ENHRY, CDR2 SYGVKD. The CDR3 extends over 14 amino acids. DNA for the CDR3: TGTGCCATCAGCACTAGCGGAGACACAGATACGCAGTATTTT. As protein: CAISTSGDTDTQYF.

The chain has TRBV9 and TRBJ2-1, with D maybe TRBD2 (6 bases). This CDR3 is built from 15 residues. CDR1 and CDR2 (germline): SGDLS, YYNGEE. The ends were cut back, 0 bases at V and 4 bases at J, with 11 bases in the middle. The CDR3 loop reads CASSVDASEYNEQFF. The CDR3 DNA follows: TGTGCCAGCAGCGTAGACGCTAGCGAGTACAATGAGCAGTTCTTC.

The V call is TRBV28, the J call TRBJ2-2, with D unclear. The CDR3 length is 15 residues. The V and J ends lost 8 bases and 0 bases respectively, with 13 bases between them. The V gene's germline CDR1 is MDHEN and CDR2 SYDVKM. The CDR3: CASGTPAANTGELFF. As DNA, the CDR3 is TGTGCCAGCGGAACCCCCGCCGCGAACACCGGGGAGCTGTTTTTT.

The J gene is TRBJ2-3, the V gene TRBV2, with 10 bases aligning to TRBD2. The CDR3 consists of 16 residues. CDR1 SNHLY and CDR2 FYNNEI come from the germline V gene. J gave up 4 bases and V 4 bases, and 8 bases lay outside the gene matches. The CDR3 DNA follows: TGTGCCAGCAGTGGATTCTCGCTAGCGGGAGCAGATACGCAGTATTTT. This translates into CASSGFSLAGADTQYF.

The J gene is TRBJ2-7, the V gene TRBV5-8; D gene ambiguous. V lost 0 bases to trimming and J lost 1 base, with 8 bases between them. The germline V gene has CDR1 SGHTS and CDR2 YDEGEE. CDR3 size: 14 residues. The CDR3 loop is CASSLESDSYEQYF. The CDR3 DNA reads as TGTGCCAGCAGCTTGGAATCCGATTCCTACGAGCAGTACTTC.

The V gene is TRBV15, the J gene TRBJ2-7; 7 bases are shared with TRBD1. The CDR3 runs to 14 residues. After removal of 6 bases from V and 6 bases from J, the junction contained 11 bases not matched to a gene. Per germline, CDR1 LNHNV and CDR2 YYDKDF (reference sequence). The CDR3 DNA follows: TGTGCCACCAGTATGACAGGGAGACTGGGCGAGCAGTACTTC. It codes for CATSMTGRLGEQYF.

The chain links TRBV18 to TRBJ1-5; D possibly corresponds to TRBD1 (5 bases). CDR3 length equals 16 residues. Germline V lookup: CDR1 KGHSH, CDR2 LQKENI. V was clipped by 2 bases and J by 3 bases, with 14 bases between them. CDR3 sequence (DNA): TGTGCCAGCTCACCAGTAGGGGCAGTTTACAATCAGCCCCAGCATTTT. Encoded protein: CASSPVGAVYNQPQHF.

The V and J genes are TRBV27 and TRBJ1-2, with D tentatively TRBD1 (5 bases). The CDR3 is 14 amino acids. Germline CDR1 and CDR2: MNHEY and SMNVEV (reference sequence). Trimming left V 10 bases short and J 3 bases short, with 18 bases between. CDR3 in amino acids: CATRRQGMDYGYTF. The CDR3 bases are TGTGCCACCCGGCGGCAGGGAATGGACTATGGCTACACCTTC.

V usage is TRBV19 and J usage is TRBJ2-1; no firm D call. With 5 bases removed from V and 6 bases from J, the gap between germline ends came to 14 bases. The CDR3 extends over 14 amino acids. Germline loops: CDR1 LNHDA, CDR2 SQIVND (reference sequence). The CDR3 here is CASSSFGHSNEQFF. The CDR3 DNA follows: TGTGCCAGTAGTTCGTTCGGGCATAGCAATGAGCAGTTCTTC.

In DNA, the CDR3 is TGTGCCAGCAGCGCTGGGAGGCTAGCGGTACCCGGGGAGCTGTTTTTT. Its protein is CASSAGRLAVPGELFF. The V call is TRBV9, the J call TRBJ2-2, with 7 positions matching TRBD2. Germline loops: CDR1 SGDLS, CDR2 YYNGEE. The V segment lost 3 bases and the J segment 6 bases; nucleotides outside the gene matches: 11. This CDR3 comprises 16 residues.

The V call is TRBV7-5, the J call TRBJ2-3; TRBD2, the table's D call, was not compared with the DNA. TRBV7-5 is noted as a pseudogene. This CDR3 comprises 18 residues. CDR3 bases: TGTGCCAGAAGCCCAACCGGGACTAGCGGGAGTTGGTCAGATACGCAGTATTTT. Translating gives CARSPTGTSGSWSDTQYF.